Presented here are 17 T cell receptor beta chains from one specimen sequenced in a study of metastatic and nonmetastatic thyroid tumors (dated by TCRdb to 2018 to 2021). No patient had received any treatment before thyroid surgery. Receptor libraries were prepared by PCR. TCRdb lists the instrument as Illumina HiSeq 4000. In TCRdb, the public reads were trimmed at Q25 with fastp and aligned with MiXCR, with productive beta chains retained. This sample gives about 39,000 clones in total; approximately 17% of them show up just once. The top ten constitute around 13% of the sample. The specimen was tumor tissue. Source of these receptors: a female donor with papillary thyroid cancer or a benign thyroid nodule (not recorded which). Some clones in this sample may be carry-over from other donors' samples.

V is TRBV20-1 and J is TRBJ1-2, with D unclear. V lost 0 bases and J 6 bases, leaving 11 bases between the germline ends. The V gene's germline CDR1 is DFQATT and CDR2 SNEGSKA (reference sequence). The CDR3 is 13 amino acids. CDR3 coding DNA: TGCAGTGCTAGAGATGTGGTTTGGCATGGCTACACCTTC. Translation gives CSARDVVWHGYTF.

The CDR3 nucleotides read TGCAGTGCTAGGATGGCCGTCCGACAGGCGATTAGTGGGACCTGGGAGCTGTTTTTT. Amino acids: CSARMAVRQAISGTWELFF. This chain uses TRBV20-1 with TRBJ2-2, with a tentative D call TRBD1 (6 bases). This CDR3 comprises 19 residues. Trimming pared 3 bases from V and 9 bases from J, leaving 32 bases between. CDR1 and CDR2 (germline): DFQATT, SNEGSKA (reference sequence).

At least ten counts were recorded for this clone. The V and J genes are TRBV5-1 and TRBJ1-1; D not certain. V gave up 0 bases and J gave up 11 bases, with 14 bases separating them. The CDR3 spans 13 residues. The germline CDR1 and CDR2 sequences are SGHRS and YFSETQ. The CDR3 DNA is TGCGCCAGCAGCTTGGACCCGGGTCGAGGGGCTTTCTTT. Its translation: CASSLDPGRGAFF.

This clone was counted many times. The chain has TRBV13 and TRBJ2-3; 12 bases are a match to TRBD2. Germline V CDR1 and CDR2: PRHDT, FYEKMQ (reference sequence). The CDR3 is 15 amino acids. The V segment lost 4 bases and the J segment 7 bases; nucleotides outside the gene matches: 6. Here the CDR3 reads CASSSLAGGQNTQYF. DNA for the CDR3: TGTGCCAGCAGCTCCCTAGCGGGAGGGCAAAATACGCAGTATTTT. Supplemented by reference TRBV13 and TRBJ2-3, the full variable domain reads AAGVIQSPRHLIKEKRETATLKCYPIPRHDTVYWYQQGPGQDPQFLISFYEKMQSDKGSIPDRFSAQQFSDYHSELNMSSLELGDSALYFCASSSLAGGQNTQYFGPGTRLTVL.

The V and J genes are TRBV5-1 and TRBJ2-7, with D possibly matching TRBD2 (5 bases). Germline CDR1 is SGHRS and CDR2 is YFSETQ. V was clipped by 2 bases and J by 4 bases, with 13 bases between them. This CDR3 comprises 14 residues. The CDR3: CASSLVLGGYEQYF. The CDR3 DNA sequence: TGCGCCAGCAGCTTAGTACTAGGCGGGTACGAGCAGTACTTC.

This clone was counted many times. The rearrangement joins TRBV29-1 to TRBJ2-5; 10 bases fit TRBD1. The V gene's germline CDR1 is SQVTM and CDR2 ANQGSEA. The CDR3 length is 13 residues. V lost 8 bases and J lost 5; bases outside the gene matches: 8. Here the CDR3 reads CSIGTGDLETQYF. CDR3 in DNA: TGCAGCATCGGGACAGGGGATTTGGAGACCCAGTACTTC.

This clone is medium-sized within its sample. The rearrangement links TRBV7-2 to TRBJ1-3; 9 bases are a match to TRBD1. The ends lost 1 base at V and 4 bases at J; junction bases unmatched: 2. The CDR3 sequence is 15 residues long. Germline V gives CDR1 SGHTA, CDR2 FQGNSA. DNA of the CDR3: TGTGCCAGCAGCTTAGGAGGGACAGGGGGAAACACCATATATTTT. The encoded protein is CASSLGGTGGNTIYF.

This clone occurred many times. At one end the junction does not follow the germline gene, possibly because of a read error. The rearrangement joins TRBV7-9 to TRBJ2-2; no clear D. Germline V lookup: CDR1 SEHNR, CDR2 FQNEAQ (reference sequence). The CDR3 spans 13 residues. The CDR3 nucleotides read TGTGCCAGCACCTTATACCTCACCGGGGAGCTGTTTTTT. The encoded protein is CASTLYLTGELFF.

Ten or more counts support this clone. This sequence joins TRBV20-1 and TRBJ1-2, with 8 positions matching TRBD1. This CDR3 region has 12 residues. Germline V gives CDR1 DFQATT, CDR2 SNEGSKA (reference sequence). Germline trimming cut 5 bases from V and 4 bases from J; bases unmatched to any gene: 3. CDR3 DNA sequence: TGCAGTGCTCCGACAGGGGTCTATGGCTACACCTTC. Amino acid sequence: CSAPTGVYGYTF.

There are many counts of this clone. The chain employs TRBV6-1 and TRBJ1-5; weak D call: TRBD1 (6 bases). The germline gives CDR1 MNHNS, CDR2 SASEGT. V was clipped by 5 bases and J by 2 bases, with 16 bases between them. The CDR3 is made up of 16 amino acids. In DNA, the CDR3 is TGTGCCAGCAGTTCACCGGGACACCTTGGCAATCAGCCCCAGCATTTT. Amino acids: CASSSPGHLGNQPQHF.

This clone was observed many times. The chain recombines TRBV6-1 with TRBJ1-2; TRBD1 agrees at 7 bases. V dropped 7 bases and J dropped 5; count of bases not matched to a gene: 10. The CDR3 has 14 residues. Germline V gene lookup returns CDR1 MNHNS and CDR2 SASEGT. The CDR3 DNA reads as TGTGCCAGCACCCCAGGGGGGGGATGGTATGGCTACACCTTC. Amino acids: CASTPGGGWYGYTF.

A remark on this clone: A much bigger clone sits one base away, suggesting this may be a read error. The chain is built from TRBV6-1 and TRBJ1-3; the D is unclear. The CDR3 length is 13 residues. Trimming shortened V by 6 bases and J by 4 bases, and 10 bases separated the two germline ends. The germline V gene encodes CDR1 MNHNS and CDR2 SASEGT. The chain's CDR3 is CASRLLGGNTIYF. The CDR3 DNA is TGTGCCAGCAGACTCCTAGGGGGAAACACCATATATTTT.

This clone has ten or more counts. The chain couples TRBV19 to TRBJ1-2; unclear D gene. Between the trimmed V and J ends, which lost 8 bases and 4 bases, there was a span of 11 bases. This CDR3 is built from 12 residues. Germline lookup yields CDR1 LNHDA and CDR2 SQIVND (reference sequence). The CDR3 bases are TGTGCCAGTCTGTCCAGGAGCTATGGCTACACCTTC. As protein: CASLSRSYGYTF.

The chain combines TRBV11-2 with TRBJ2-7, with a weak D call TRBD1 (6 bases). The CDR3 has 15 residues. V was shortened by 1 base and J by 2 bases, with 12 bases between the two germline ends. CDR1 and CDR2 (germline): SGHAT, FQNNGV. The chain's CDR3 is CASSLVDRPTYEQYF. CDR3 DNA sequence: TGTGCCAGCAGCTTAGTTGACAGGCCGACCTACGAGCAGTACTTC. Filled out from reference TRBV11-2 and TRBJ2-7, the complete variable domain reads EAGVAQSPRYKIIEKRQSVAFWCNPISGHATLYWYQQILGQGPKLLIQFQNNGVVDDSQLPKDRFSAERLKGVDSTLKIQPAKLEDSAVYLCASSLVDRPTYEQYFGPGTRLTVT.

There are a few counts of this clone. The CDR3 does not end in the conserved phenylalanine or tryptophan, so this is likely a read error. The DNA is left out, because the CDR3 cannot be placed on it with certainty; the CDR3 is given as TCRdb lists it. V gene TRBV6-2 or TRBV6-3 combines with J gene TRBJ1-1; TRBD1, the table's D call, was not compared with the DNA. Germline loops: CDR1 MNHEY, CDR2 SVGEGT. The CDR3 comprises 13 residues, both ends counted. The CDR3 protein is CTSSEGRRQGAFS.

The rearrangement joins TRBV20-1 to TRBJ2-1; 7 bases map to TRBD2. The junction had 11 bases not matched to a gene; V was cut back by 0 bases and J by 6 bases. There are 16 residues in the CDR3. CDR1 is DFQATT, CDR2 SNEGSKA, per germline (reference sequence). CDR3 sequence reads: CSARDQAGAVGNEQFF. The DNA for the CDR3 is TGCAGTGCTAGAGATCAGGCGGGAGCGGTAGGCAATGAGCAGTTCTTC.

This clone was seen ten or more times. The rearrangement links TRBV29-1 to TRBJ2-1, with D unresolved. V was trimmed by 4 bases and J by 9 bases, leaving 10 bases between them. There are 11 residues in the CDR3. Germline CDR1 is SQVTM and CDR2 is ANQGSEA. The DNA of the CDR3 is TGCAGCGTTGTCTCCTTGATTGAGCAGTTCTTC. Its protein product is CSVVSLIEQFF.